The 11 T cell receptor beta chains below come from one sample, sequenced in a study of blood T cell repertoires in COVID-19. Data came from immunoSEQ multiplex PCR; TCRdb stores just in-frame clones and leaves some out. The repertoire consists of roughly 300,000 clones, with about 90% occurring once and the leading ten covering roughly 1%. The source material was PBMCs or T cells enriched from blood (not recorded which). The receptors were gathered from a woman aged 25 to 39 who had recovered from COVID-19.

This clone was seen once. Relative to the germline gene, one junction end is altered; a read error may explain this. The rearrangement links TRBV12-3 or TRBV12-4 to TRBJ2-7; D ambiguous. CDR3 length equals 11 residues. This CDR3 reads CASSFSHEQYF. The CDR3 DNA follows: TGTGCCAGCAGTTTCTCCCACGAGCAGTACTTC.

The J gene is TRBJ1-2, the V gene TRBV7-9, with 7 bases matching TRBD1. CDR3 length equals 13 residues. V lost 2 bases to trimming and J lost 8 bases; unmatched junction nucleotides: 5. Germline V gives CDR1 SEHNR, CDR2 FQNEAQ (reference sequence). The CDR3 protein is CASSLQGELGYTF. DNA of the CDR3: TGTGCCAGCAGCTTACAGGGGGAACTCGGCTACACCTTC.

The V call is TRBV30, the J call TRBJ2-2; TRBD1 is a possible D gene (6 bases). Germline CDR1 is GTSNPN and CDR2 is SVGIG (reference sequence). With 0 bases removed from V and 3 bases from J, the gap between germline ends came to 14 bases. This CDR3 contains 16 residues. The CDR3 bases are TGTGCCTGGAGTGTACTTCGGGCAGGGGACACCGGGGAGCTGTTTTTT. Its protein is CAWSVLRAGDTGELFF.

The V gene is TRBV19, the J gene TRBJ2-7; D is possibly TRBD1 (5 bases). Trimming took off 5 bases at V and 5 bases at J, with 10 bases between the two ends. CDR3 length: 12 residues. Germline V gene sequence: CDR1 LNHDA, CDR2 SQIVND (reference sequence). CDR3 loop: CASSATGHEQYF. The CDR3 DNA follows: TGTGCCAGTAGTGCTACAGGCCACGAGCAGTACTTC.

The chain links TRBV7-8 to TRBJ2-1; 7 bases agree with TRBD2. V dropped 2 bases and J dropped 0; count of bases not matched to a gene: 4. The CDR3 is 16 amino acids. Germline CDR1 and CDR2: SGHVS and FQNEAQ. The DNA for the CDR3 is TGTGCCAGCAGCTTACGCGGACTAGGCTCCTACAATGAGCAGTTCTTC. Translated: CASSLRGLGSYNEQFF.

This clone was seen a handful of times. Other nucleotide sequences from this sample produce the same CDR3. The chain couples TRBV4-1 to TRBJ2-7, with D perhaps TRBD2 (6 bases). CDR3 length: 13 residues. Germline V gene data show CDR1 as MGHRA and CDR2 as YSYEKL. Trimming removed 1 base at V and 4 bases at J, with 8 bases between. CDR3 in DNA: TGCGCCAGCAGCCAAGTCGGGGGATACGAGCAGTACTTC. Protein: CASSQVGGYEQYF.

The genes are TRBV2 and TRBJ1-2, with a tentative D call TRBD1 (5 bases). The germline V gene encodes CDR1 SNHLY and CDR2 FYNNEI. This CDR3 contains 16 residues. V lost 2 bases and J lost 5, with 18 bases in between. The CDR3 bases are TGTGCCAGCAGTGAACAGGGCCAGGGACTTGGTTATGGCTACACCTTC. Translating gives CASSEQGQGLGYGYTF.

A remark on this clone: At one boundary the junction diverges from the germline segment, which might be a read error. The chain links TRBV3-1 (or the pseudogene TRBV3-2) to TRBJ2-5; tentatively, D is TRBD2 (6 bases). The CDR3 extends over 13 amino acids. Germline loops: CDR1 LGHDT, CDR2 YNNKEL (reference sequence). CDR3 sequence reads: CASSQSRSARENF. In nucleotides, the CDR3 is TGTGCCAGCAGCCAATCCCGGAGCGCCCGGGAGAACTTC.

V gene TRBV6-2 or TRBV6-3 combines with J gene TRBJ1-6; D perhaps matches TRBD1 (6 bases). Germline V gene sequence: CDR1 MNHEY, CDR2 SVGEGT. V lost 4 bases and J 7 bases, leaving 8 bases between the germline ends. The length of the CDR3 is 13 residues. The CDR3 spells CASSSGANSPLHF. CDR3 bases: TGTGCCAGCAGTTCAGGGGCCAATTCACCCCTCCACTTT.

CDR3 nucleotide sequence: TGTGCCAGCAGCGTAACAGGGGGGACACCGAACACTGAAGCTTTCTTT. Its translation: CASSVTGGTPNTEAFF. The V and J genes are TRBV9 and TRBJ1-1; 8 positions match TRBD1. The CDR3 length is 16 residues. V shed 1 base and J 1 base; nucleotides not matched to a gene: 6. Germline CDR1 and CDR2: SGDLS and YYNGEE. The variable domain in full, with the rest retrieved from reference TRBV9 and TRBJ1-1, is DSGVTQTPKHLITATGQRVTLRCSPRSGDLSVYWYQQSLDQGLQFLIQYYNGEERAKGNILERFSAQQFPDLHSELNLSSLELGDSALYFCASSVTGGTPNTEAFFGQGTRLTVV.

The chain joins TRBV24-1 to TRBJ2-5; the D is unclear. The germline V and J ends were trimmed by 4 bases and 0 bases, with 11 bases remaining between them. The CDR3 loop spans 15 amino acids. From germline, CDR1 is KGHDR and CDR2 SFDVKD. The CDR3, as DNA: TGTGCCACCAGTGACCGCCGTGGGCACCAAGAGACCCAGTACTTC. It encodes CATSDRRGHQETQYF.